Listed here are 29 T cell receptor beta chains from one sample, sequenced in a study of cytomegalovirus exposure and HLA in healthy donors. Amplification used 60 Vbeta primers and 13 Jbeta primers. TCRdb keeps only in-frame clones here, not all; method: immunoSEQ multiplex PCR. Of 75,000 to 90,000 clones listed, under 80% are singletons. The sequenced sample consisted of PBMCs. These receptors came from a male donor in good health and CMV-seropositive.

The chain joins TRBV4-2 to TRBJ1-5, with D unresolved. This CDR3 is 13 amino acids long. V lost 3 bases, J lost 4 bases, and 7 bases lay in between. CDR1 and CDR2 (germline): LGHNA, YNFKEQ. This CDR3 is CASSQAGNQPQHF. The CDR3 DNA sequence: TGTGCCAGCAGCCAGGCCGGGAATCAGCCCCAGCATTTT.

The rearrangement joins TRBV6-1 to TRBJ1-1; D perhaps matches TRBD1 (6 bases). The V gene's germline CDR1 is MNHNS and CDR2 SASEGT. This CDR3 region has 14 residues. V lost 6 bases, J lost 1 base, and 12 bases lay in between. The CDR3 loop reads CASSPRGGNTEAFF. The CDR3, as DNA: TGTGCCAGCAGCCCTCGAGGGGGGAACACTGAAGCTTTCTTT.

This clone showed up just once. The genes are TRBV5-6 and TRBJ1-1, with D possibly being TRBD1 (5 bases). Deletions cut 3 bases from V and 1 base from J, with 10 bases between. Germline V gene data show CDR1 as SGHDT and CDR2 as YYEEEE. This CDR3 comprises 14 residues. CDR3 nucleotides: TGTGCCAGCAGCTGGGGACTTCGGAACACTGAAGCTTTCTTT. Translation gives CASSWGLRNTEAFF.

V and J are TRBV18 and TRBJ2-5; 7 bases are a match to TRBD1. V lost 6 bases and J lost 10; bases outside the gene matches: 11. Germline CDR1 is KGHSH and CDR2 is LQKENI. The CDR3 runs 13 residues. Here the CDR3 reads CASSRDREENQYF. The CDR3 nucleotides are TGTGCCAGCTCTCGCGACAGGGAAGAAAACCAGTACTTC.

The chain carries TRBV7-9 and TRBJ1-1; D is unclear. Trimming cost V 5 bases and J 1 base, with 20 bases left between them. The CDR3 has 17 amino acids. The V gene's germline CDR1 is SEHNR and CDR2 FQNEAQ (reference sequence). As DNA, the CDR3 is TGTGCCAGCAGCCCACCCTTCCGGGTGGTTACGAACACTGAAGCTTTCTTT. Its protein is CASSPPFRVVTNTEAFF.

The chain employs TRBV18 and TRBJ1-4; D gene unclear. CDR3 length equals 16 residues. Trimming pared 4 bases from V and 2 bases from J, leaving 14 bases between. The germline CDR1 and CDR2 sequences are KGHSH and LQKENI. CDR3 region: CASSLTSGYTNEKLFF. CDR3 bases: TGTGCCAGCTCACTTACGTCGGGGTACACTAATGAAAAACTGTTTTTT.

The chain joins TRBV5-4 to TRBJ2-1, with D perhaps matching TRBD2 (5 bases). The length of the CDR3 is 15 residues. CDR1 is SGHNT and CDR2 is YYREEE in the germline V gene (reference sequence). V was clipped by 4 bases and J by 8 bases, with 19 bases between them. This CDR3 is CASSRSGEPGHEQFF. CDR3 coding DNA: TGTGCCAGCAGCCGGAGCGGTGAGCCAGGACATGAGCAGTTCTTC.

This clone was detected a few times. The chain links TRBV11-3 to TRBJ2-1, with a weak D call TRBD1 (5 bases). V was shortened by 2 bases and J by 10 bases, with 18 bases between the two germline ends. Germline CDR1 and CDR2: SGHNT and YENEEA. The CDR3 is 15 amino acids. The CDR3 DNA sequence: TGTGCCAGCAGCTTAAGTGGGCCAGGGCTTAGCGAGCAGTTCTTC. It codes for CASSLSGPGLSEQFF.

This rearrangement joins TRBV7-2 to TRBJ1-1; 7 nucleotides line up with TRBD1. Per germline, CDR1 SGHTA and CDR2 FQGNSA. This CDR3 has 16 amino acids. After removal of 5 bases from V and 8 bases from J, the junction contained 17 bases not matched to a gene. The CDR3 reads CASSPAGLQGIREAFF. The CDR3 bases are TGTGCCAGCAGCCCTGCTGGACTACAGGGGATCAGAGAAGCTTTCTTT.

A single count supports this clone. The CDR3 sequence is CASSGGGGSVLEQYF. CDR3 nucleotides: TGTGCCAGCAGCGGGGGAGGCGGGAGTGTACTCGAGCAGTACTTC. The chain employs TRBV9 and TRBJ2-5; 7 nucleotides align to TRBD2. The assigned J gene may be wrong: the sequence end matches TRBJ2-7 better. Germline V gene data show CDR1 as SGDLS and CDR2 as YYNGEE. CDR3 length equals 15 residues.

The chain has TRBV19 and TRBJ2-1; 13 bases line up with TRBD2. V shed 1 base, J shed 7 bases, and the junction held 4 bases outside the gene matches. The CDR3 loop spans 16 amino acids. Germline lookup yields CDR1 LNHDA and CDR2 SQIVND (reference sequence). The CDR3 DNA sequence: TGTGCCAGTAGTATAGGTGGGACTAGCGGGGCAAATGAGCAGTTCTTC. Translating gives CASSIGGTSGANEQFF.

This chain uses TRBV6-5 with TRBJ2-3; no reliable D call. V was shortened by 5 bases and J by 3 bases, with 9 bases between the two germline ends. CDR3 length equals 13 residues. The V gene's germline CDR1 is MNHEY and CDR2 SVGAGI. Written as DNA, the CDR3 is TGTGCCAGCAGTCATGACGGGACAGATACGCAGTATTTT. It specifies CASSHDGTDTQYF.

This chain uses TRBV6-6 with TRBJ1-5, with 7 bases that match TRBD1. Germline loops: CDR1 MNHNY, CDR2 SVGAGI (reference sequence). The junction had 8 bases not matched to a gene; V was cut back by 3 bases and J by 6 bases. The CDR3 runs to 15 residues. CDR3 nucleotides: TGTGCCAGCAGTTATCTAAGACAGGGCATTCAGCCCCAGCATTTT. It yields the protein CASSYLRQGIQPQHF.

The CDR3 DNA is TGTGCCAGCAGTCTCCTACTAGCGGGGGGCGGAGATACGCAGTATTTT. Translating gives CASSLLLAGGGDTQYF. The chain carries TRBV27 and TRBJ2-3, with 12 nucleotides matching TRBD2. Germline V lookup: CDR1 MNHEY, CDR2 SMNVEV (reference sequence). The CDR3 has 16 amino acids. Trimming removed 5 bases from V and 5 bases from J; junction bases left unmatched: 8.

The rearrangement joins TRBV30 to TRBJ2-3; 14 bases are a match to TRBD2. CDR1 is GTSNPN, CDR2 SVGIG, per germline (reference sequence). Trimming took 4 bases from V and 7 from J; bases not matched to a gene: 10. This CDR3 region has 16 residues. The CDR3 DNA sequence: TGTGCCTGGAACGCACCCGGGACTAGCGGGAGAAATACGCAGTATTTT. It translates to CAWNAPGTSGRNTQYF. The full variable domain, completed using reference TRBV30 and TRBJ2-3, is SQTIHQWPATLVQPVGSPLSLECTVEGTSNPNLYWYRQAAGRGLQLLFYSVGIGQISSEVPQNLSASRPQDRQFILSSKKLLLSDSGFYLCAWNAPGTSGRNTQYFGPGTRLTVL.

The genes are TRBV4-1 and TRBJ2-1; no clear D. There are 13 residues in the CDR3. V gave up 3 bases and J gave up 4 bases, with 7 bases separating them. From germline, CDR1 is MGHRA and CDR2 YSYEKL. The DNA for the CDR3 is TGCGCCAGCAGCCAGATGACTTACAATGAGCAGTTCTTC. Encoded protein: CASSQMTYNEQFF.

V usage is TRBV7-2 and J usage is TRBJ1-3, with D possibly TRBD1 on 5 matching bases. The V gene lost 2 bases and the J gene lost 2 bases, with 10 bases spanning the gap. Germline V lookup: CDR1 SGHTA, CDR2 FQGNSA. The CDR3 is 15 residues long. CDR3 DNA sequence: TGTGCCAGCAGCTTAAATCCGGGGGCTGGAAACACCATATATTTT. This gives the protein CASSLNPGAGNTIYF.

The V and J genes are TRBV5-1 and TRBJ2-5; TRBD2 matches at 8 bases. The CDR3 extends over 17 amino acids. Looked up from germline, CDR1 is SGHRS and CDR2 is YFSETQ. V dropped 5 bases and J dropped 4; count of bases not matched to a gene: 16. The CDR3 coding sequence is TGCGCCAGCAGATCGGGGGGGGCGTTTTATTTCAGAGAGACCCAGTACTTC. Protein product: CASRSGGAFYFRETQYF.

Here the CDR3 reads CASSADSPYSNQPQHF. In DNA, the CDR3 is TGTGCCAGCAGTGCTGACAGCCCTTATAGCAATCAGCCCCAGCATTTT. The gene calls are TRBV2 and TRBJ1-5; D is perhaps TRBD1 (5 bases). The ends were cut back, 4 bases at V and 0 bases at J, with 13 bases in the middle. CDR1 and CDR2 from the germline V gene are SNHLY and FYNNEI. The CDR3 is made up of 16 amino acids.

The CDR3, as DNA: TGTGCCTGGAGTCCGAGGGGGTCGGGGGAGCTGTTTTTT. It yields the protein CAWSPRGSGELFF. The chain links TRBV30 to TRBJ2-2; tentative D call: TRBD1 (6 bases). Trimming cost V 2 bases and J 8 bases, with 12 bases left between them. The CDR3 is 13 residues long. The germline V gene has CDR1 GTSNPN and CDR2 SVGIG (reference sequence).

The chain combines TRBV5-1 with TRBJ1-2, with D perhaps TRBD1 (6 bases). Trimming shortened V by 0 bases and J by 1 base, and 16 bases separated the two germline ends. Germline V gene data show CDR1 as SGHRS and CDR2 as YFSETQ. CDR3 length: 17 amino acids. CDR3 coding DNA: TGCGCCAGCAGCTTGGCAGCAGGGGCGCTACTTAACTATGGCTACACCTTC. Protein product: CASSLAAGALLNYGYTF. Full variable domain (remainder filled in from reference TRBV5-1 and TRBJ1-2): KAGVTQTPRYLIKTRGQQVTLSCSPISGHRSVSWYQQTPGQGLQFLFEYFSETQRNKGNFPGRFSGRQFSNSRSEMNVSTLELGDSALYLCASSLAAGALLNYGYTFGSGTRLTVV.

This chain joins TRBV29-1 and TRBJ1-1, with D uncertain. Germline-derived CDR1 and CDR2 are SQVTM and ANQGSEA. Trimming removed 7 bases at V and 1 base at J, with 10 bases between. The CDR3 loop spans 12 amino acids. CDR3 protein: CSGGGSNTEAFF. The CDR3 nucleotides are TGCAGCGGTGGAGGGTCGAACACTGAAGCTTTCTTT. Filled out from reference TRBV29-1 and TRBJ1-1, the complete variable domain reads SAVISQKPSRDICQRGTSLTIQCQVDSQVTMMFWYRQQPGQSLTLIATANQGSEATYESGFVIDKFPISRPNLTFSTLTVSNMSPEDSSIYLCSGGGSNTEAFFGQGTRLTVV.

CDR3 loop: CASSDTTLGGYTF. The CDR3 nucleotides read TGTGCCAGCAGTGACACCACACTGGGTGGCTACACCTTC. The V call is TRBV9, the J call TRBJ1-2; no clear D gene. CDR3 size: 13 residues. Trimming took off 5 bases at V and 7 bases at J, with 15 bases between the two ends. CDR1 is SGDLS and CDR2 is YYNGEE in the germline V gene.

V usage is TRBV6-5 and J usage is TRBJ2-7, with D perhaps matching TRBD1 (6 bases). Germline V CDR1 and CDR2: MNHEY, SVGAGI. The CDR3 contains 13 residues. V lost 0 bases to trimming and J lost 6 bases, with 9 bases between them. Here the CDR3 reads CASSYSGAPEQYF. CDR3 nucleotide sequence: TGTGCCAGCAGTTACTCGGGGGCCCCCGAGCAGTACTTC.

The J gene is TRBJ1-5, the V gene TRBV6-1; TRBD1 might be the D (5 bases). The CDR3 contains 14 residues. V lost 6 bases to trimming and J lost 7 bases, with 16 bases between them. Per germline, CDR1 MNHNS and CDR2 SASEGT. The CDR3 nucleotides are TGTGCCAGCAGAGGCGGGAGGGGTGGACAGCCCCAGCATTTT. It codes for CASRGGRGGQPQHF.

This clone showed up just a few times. CDR3 in DNA: TGTGCCAGCAGCTTTTCAGGTCAGGGGGCGGTCAGTACCTTC. Its protein is CASSFSGQGAVSTF. The chain has TRBV7-2 and TRBJ1-2, with TRBD1 matching 8 bases. The germline V gene has CDR1 SGHTA and CDR2 FQGNSA. The CDR3 is 14 residues long. With V trimmed by 3 bases and J by 14 bases, 14 bases remained unmatched.

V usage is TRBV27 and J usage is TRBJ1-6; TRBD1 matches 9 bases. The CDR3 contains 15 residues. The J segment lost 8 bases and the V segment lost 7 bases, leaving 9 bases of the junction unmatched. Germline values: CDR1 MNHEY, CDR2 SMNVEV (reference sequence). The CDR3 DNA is TGTGCCAGCAACCCAACAGGGGGCGCGGATTCACCCCTCCACTTT. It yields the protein CASNPTGGADSPLHF.

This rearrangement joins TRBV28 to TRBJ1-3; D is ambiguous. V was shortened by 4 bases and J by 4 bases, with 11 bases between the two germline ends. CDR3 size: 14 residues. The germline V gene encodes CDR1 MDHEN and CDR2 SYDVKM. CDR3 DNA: TGTGCCAGCAGTTCCAAGGCGAGGGGAAACACCATATATTTT. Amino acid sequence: CASSSKARGNTIYF.

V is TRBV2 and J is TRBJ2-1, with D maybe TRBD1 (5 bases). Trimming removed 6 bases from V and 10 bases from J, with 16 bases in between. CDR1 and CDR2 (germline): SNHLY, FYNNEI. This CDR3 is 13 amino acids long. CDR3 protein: CASSYSSGHEQFF. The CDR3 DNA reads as TGTGCCAGCAGCTACAGTTCAGGGCACGAGCAGTTCTTC. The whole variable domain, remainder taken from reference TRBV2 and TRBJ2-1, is EPEVTQTPSHQVTQMGQEVILRCVPISNHLYFYWYRQILGQKVEFLVSFYNNEISEKSEIFDDQFSVERPDGSNFTLKIRSTKLEDSAMYFCASSYSSGHEQFFGPGTRLTVL.